Listed here are 16 T cell receptor beta chains from one sample, sequenced in a study of blood T cell repertoires in COVID-19. This table comes from immunoSEQ multiplex PCR, and its TCRdb copy is limited to in-frame clones, with some not included. The sample holds around 87,000 clones, 90% seen once. Input material: peripheral blood. The receptors here all came from a human donor with active COVID-19. The donor label of this sample is uncertain.

V gene TRBV9 combines with J gene TRBJ2-2, with D perhaps TRBD2 (6 bases). The germline V gene encodes CDR1 SGDLS and CDR2 YYNGEE. Trimming removed 0 bases at V and 2 bases at J, with 14 bases between. The CDR3 has 17 amino acids. CDR3 sequence: CASSVAGAGRNTGELFF. CDR3 coding DNA: TGTGCCAGCAGCGTAGCTGGGGCGGGGAGAAACACCGGGGAGCTGTTTTTT.

This clone appeared a few times. The chain has TRBV6-2 or TRBV6-3 and TRBJ2-5; maybe TRBD1 (5 bases). Germline CDR1 and CDR2: MNHEY and SVGEGT. This CDR3 contains 13 residues. The ends were cut back, 3 bases at V and 4 bases at J, with 9 bases in the middle. CDR3 DNA: TGTGCCAGCAGTTATGGCAGGGTAGAGACCCAGTACTTC. Its translation is CASSYGRVETQYF.

This rearrangement joins TRBV5-1 to TRBJ2-3; D gene ambiguous. Trimming took off 4 bases at V and 0 bases at J, with 3 bases between the two ends. Per germline, CDR1 SGHRS and CDR2 YFSETQ. This CDR3 contains 12 residues. The CDR3 nucleotides read TGCGCCAGCAGCCAGAGCACAGATACGCAGTATTTT. Its translation is CASSQSTDTQYF.

V is TRBV9 and J is TRBJ2-3; 11 bases fit TRBD2. V trimming: 5 bases; J trimming: 3 bases; junction bases outside the gene matches: 5. The length of the CDR3 is 15 residues. In germline, CDR1 is SGDLS, CDR2 YYNGEE. CDR3 loop: CASSGSGGVTDTQYF. CDR3 DNA: TGTGCCAGCAGTGGTAGCGGGGGGGTTACAGATACGCAGTATTTT.

This clone was picked up one time. The chain couples TRBV5-1 to TRBJ2-3; 7 nucleotides agree with TRBD2. V shed 4 bases, J shed 6 bases, and the junction held 11 bases outside the gene matches. The CDR3 totals 15 residues. Germline CDR1 and CDR2: SGHRS and YFSETQ. CDR3 sequence (DNA): TGCGCCAGCAGCCCCAGTGCGAGCGGGGCGGATACGCAGTATTTT. This codes for CASSPSASGADTQYF.

The chain joins TRBV7-2 to TRBJ2-4, with D possibly being TRBD2 (6 bases). Trimming took off 5 bases at V and 0 bases at J, with 20 bases between the two ends. Germline loops: CDR1 SGHTA, CDR2 FQGNSA. This CDR3 contains 18 residues. DNA for the CDR3: TGTGCCAGCAGCGGAAGGGCCGCGGGATTCCAAGCCAAAAACATTCAGTACTTC. Translating it yields CASSGRAAGFQAKNIQYF.

The gene calls are TRBV4-2 and TRBJ2-7; D unresolved. Germline V CDR1 and CDR2: LGHNA, YNFKEQ. CDR3 size: 12 residues. Trimming left V 5 bases short and J 1 base short, with 6 bases between. This chain's CDR3 is CASSYSSYEQYF. Written as DNA, the CDR3 is TGTGCCAGCAGCTATAGTTCCTACGAGCAGTACTTC.

This clone was found a few times. V and J are TRBV12-3 or TRBV12-4 and TRBJ1-2; 7 bases are shared with TRBD1. With V trimmed by 5 bases and J by 3 bases, 3 bases remained unmatched. CDR3 size: 13 residues. CDR3 sequence (DNA): TGTGCCAGCAGTCCTGGACAGGACTATGGCTACACCTTC. It encodes CASSPGQDYGYTF.

The chain recombines TRBV7-2 with TRBJ2-2, with D unresolved. V dropped 1 base and J dropped 4 bases, with 10 bases sitting between them. The germline gives CDR1 SGHTA, CDR2 FQGNSA. The CDR3 covers 15 residues. The CDR3 nucleotides read TGTGCCAGCAGCTTAGTCCATTTAGCCACCGGGGAGCTGTTTTTT. Translating it yields CASSLVHLATGELFF.

The chain combines TRBV19 with TRBJ1-1, with 7 bases lining up with TRBD1. V lost 1 base to trimming and J lost 5 bases; unmatched junction nucleotides: 13. CDR3 length equals 17 residues. Germline V gene sequence: CDR1 LNHDA, CDR2 SQIVND (reference sequence). CDR3 coding DNA: TGTGCCAGTAGTATAGTCCCTCAGACAGGGCGTGGGACTGAAGCTTTCTTT. It codes for CASSIVPQTGRGTEAFF.

The chain carries TRBV4-2 and TRBJ1-4, with 7 positions matching TRBD1. V shed 2 bases and J 6 bases; nucleotides not matched to a gene: 6. The germline CDR1 and CDR2 sequences are LGHNA and YNFKEQ. The CDR3 totals 15 residues. CDR3 region: CASSQQQGNHEKLFF. The CDR3 DNA is TGTGCCAGCAGCCAACAACAGGGGAATCATGAAAAACTGTTTTTT.

This rearrangement joins TRBV30 to TRBJ1-2, with 8 bases lining up with TRBD1. The CDR3 consists of 12 residues. Germline CDR1 is GTSNPN and CDR2 is SVGIG (reference sequence). The V and J ends lost 4 bases and 5 bases, in that order; junction bases with no gene match: 3. The CDR3 spells CAWTGQGYGYTF. The CDR3 DNA follows: TGTGCCTGGACCGGACAGGGTTATGGCTACACCTTC.

This chain uses TRBV5-1 with TRBJ2-5; 10 nucleotides agree with TRBD2. Germline values: CDR1 SGHRS, CDR2 YFSETQ. The ends lost 2 bases at V and 1 base at J; junction bases unmatched: 5. The CDR3 consists of 16 residues. The CDR3 bases are TGCGCCAGCAGCTTCGGTCTAGCGGGGGCCCAAGAGACCCAGTACTTC. It translates to CASSFGLAGAQETQYF.

The CDR3 DNA follows: TGTGCCAGCAGCGCGACAGAAATCACAGATACGCAGTATTTT. Its protein product is CASSATEITDTQYF. The chain has TRBV9 and TRBJ2-3; maybe TRBD1 (5 bases). V shed 3 bases and J shed 2 bases, with 10 bases lying between them. Germline V gene data show CDR1 as SGDLS and CDR2 as YYNGEE. This CDR3 has 14 amino acids.

This chain uses TRBV2 with TRBJ1-5, with D possibly TRBD1 on 5 matching bases. Germline V gene lookup returns CDR1 SNHLY and CDR2 FYNNEI. V lost 3 bases to trimming and J lost 2 bases, with 20 bases between them. The CDR3 loop spans 18 amino acids. The CDR3 here is CASSELGLGGGGNQPQHF. In DNA form, the CDR3 reads TGTGCCAGCAGTGAGTTAGGTCTGGGGGGAGGGGGCAATCAGCCCCAGCATTTT.

The chain recombines TRBV7-9 with TRBJ2-2; no firm D call. CDR1 and CDR2 from the germline V gene are SEHNR and FQNEAQ (reference sequence). The germline V and J ends were trimmed by 3 bases and 8 bases, with 7 bases remaining between them. This CDR3 is built from 12 residues. DNA of the CDR3: TGTGCCAGCAGCTTCGGTACTGGGGAGCTGTTTTTT. Translation: CASSFGTGELFF. The variable domain in full, completed from reference TRBV7-9 and TRBJ2-2, reads DTGVSQNPRHKITKRGQNVTFRCDPISEHNRLYWYRQTLGQGPEFLTYFQNEAQLEKSRLLSDRFSAERPKGSFSTLEIQRTEQGDSAMYLCASSFGTGELFFGEGSRLTVL.